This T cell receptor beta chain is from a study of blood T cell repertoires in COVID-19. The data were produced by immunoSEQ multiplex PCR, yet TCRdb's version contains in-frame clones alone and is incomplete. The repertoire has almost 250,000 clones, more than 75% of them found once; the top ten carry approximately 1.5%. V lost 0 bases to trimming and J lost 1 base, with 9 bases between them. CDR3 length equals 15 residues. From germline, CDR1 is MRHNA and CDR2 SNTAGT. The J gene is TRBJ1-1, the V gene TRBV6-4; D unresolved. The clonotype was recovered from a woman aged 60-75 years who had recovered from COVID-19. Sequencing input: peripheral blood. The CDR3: CASSDSLRGNTEAFF. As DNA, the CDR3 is TGTGCCAGCAGTGACTCCCTGAGAGGGAACACTGAAGCTTTCTTT.